This record covers a single TCR beta chain. Its antigen is not known. The entry originates in a study of shared clonotypes between healthy human individuals. The protocol was immunoSEQ multiplex PCR, while the TCRdb copy is restricted to in-frame clones and leaves out a portion. Of 730,000 or so clones listed, around 72% were seen once; the top ten hold 1.8%. The ends were cut back, 2 bases at V and 1 base at J, with 8 bases in the middle. This CDR3 contains 15 residues. Looked up from germline, CDR1 is MDHEN and CDR2 is SYDVKM. The study, taken as a whole, reports: The generation probabilities recorded for non-shared clonotypes fell below those of clonotypes shared by all four donors.

The source is a woman aged 25 to 39 in good health. This rearrangement joins TRBV28 to TRBJ2-2, with TRBD1 as a possible D gene (5 bases). Input material: memory CD4+ T cells sorted from blood. Noted subset: CD45RA-negative fraction. The CDR3 protein is CASSLGHLNTGELFF. CDR3 DNA: TGTGCCAGCAGTTTAGGACACCTGAACACCGGGGAGCTGTTTTTT.